This T cell receptor beta chain was found in a study of post-analysis software for immune sequencing data. Notes on the study in general: Comparison of patients with controls showed five TRBV segments more frequent in patients, TRBV5-6, TRBV5-1 and TRBV20-1 among them. Controls' normalized Chao1 diversity significantly exceeded that of multiple sclerosis patients.

Incorporated into the TCR beta cDNA libraries were unique molecular identifiers, which served to reduce PCR and sequencing biases. Input of roughly 0.95 to 10 million T cells yielded some 500,000 cDNA molecules. TCRdb called the PCR reads again in MiXCR, with one record for every CDR3 protein. The table shows 150,000 to 200,000 distinct CDR3 sequences, with approximately 30% occurring only once. With 3 bases removed from V and 0 bases from J, the gap between germline ends came to 18 bases. CDR1 ENHRY and CDR2 SYGVKD come from the germline V gene. The CDR3 has 18 residues. This clonotype was seen ten or more times. Its target is unknown.

The V call is TRBV10-3, the J call TRBJ2-1, with D possibly called TRBD1 or TRBD2 (6 bases each). Sequencing was performed on blood. This clonotype was sampled from a girl aged 10 to 17 with multiple sclerosis. CDR3 nucleotide sequence: TGTGCCATCAGTGATTCGGTATTGGCGGGACACTCCTACAATGAGCAGTTCTTC. This encodes CAISDSVLAGHSYNEQFF.